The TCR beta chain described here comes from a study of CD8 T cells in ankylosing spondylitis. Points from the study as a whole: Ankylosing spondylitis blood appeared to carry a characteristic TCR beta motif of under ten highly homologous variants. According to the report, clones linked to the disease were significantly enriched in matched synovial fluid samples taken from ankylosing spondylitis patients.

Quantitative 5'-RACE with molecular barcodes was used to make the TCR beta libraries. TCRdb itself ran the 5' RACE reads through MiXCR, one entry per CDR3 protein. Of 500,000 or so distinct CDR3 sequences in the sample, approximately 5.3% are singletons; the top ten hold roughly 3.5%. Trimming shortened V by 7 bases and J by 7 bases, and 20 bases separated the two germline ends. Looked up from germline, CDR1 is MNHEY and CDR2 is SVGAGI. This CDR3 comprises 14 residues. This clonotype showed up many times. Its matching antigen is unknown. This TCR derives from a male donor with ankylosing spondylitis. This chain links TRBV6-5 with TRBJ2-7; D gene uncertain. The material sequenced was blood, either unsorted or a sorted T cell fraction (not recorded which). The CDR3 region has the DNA TGTGCCAGCATTAGTCGTGGGATCCTCCCGGAGCAGTACTTC. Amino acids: CASISRGILPEQYF.